Sequencing of this T cell receptor beta chain was carried out in a study of metastatic and nonmetastatic thyroid tumors. Study-wide background: Thyroid patients, malignant and benign, had repertoires compared across blood and tumor or nodule tissue.

The V end was cut by 4 bases, the J end by 0 bases, with 8 bases between. The germline CDR1 and CDR2 sequences are SGHTA and FQGTGA. This CDR3 contains 14 residues. This clone was observed at least ten times. Its antigen is unidentified. Until they underwent thyroid surgery, no patient had received any treatment. Study results and limitations: Reports indicated that malignant thyroid tumors showed significantly higher TCR beta diversity than benign nodules did, in blood and tumor.

Per the study methods: Using the CDR3 differences seen across clinicopathological groups, the authors built a distant-metastasis classifier for papillary thyroid cancer, which was meant to discriminate distant-metastatic patients. TCRdb re-called clones from the PCR reads using MiXCR. TCRdb's processing, not the authors', yielded these V and J calls. Of about 93,000 clones detected, approximately 9% appear once; the ten largest clones hold 8% to 10%. Sequencing input: blood. The V gene is TRBV7-3, the J gene TRBJ2-3; weak D call: TRBD1 (5 bases). The sequence came from a female donor with papillary thyroid cancer or a benign thyroid nodule (not recorded which). Some clones in this sample may be carry-over from other donors' samples. The CDR3 here is CASSSTVSTDTQYF. In DNA, the CDR3 is TGTGCCAGCAGCTCGACAGTCAGCACAGATACGCAGTATTTT.